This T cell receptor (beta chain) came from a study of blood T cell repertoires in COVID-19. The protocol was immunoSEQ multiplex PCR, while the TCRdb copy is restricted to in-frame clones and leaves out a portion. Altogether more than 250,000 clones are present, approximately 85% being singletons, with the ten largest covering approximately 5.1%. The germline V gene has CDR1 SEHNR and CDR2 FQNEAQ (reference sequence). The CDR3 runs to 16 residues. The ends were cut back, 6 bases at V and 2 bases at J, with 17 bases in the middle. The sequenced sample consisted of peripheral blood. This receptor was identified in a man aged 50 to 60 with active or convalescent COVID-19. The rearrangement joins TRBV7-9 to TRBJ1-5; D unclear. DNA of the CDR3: TGTGCCAGCAGAGCAACAAGGGAGGTCGGCAATCAGCCCCAGCATTTT. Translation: CASRATREVGNQPQHF.